The clone carrying this T cell receptor beta chain was picked up a small number of times. No antigen is known for it. These data come from a study of cytomegalovirus exposure and HLA in healthy donors. The PCR had 60 Vbeta and 13 Jbeta primers. In the original processing: In a later analysis, some 10 million of approximately 80 million unique beta chains occurred in at least two donors. Clones were sequenced by immunoSEQ multiplex PCR, and TCRdb holds only the in-frame ones, with some missing. The V and J calls and clone size come from that table; D and trimming were worked out from the DNA. The sample lists 100,000 to 150,000 clones, around 72% occurring once. The CDR3 is 14 residues long. The germline V gene encodes CDR1 ENHRY and CDR2 SYGVKD. Findings and limits, study-wide: There was a cluster of highly shared sequence variants that was likely a sequencing artifact. Rare TCR sequences dominated, though some public TCRs recurred in many donors. A classifier reportedly called cytomegalovirus status with high sensitivity and specificity.

The chain combines TRBV10-3 with TRBJ2-5; perhaps TRBD1 as D (5 bases). The end of the DNA fits TRBJ2-7 better, so the J call may be wrong. The TCR sequence derives from a man aged 25-45 years in good health and CMV-seronegative. The specimen was PBMCs. The CDR3 is CAISDGQGYYEQYF. CDR3 sequence (DNA): TGTGCCATCAGTGACGGGCAGGGTTACTACGAGCAGTACTTC.